This TCR beta chain derives from a study of post-analysis software for immune sequencing data. Looking at the study overall: Some patients lacked subtype; others had relapsing-remitting, secondary progressive or progressive-relapsing disease. Study-level findings and limits: Clustering by F measure revealed strong co-clustering among samples prepared together in one batch. About 5 TRBV segments occurring more often in patients than controls included TRBV5-6, TRBV5-1 and TRBV20-1.

In the case of this clonotype: Its matching antigen is unknown.

CDR1 MNHEY and CDR2 SMNVEV come from the germline V gene (reference sequence). V was trimmed by 0 bases and J by 3 bases, leaving 11 bases between them. This CDR3 spans 15 amino acids. Unique molecular identifiers had been added to the TCR beta cDNA libraries. TCRdb ran MiXCR on the PCR reads and lists one entry per CDR3 protein. This sample yields roughly 540,000 distinct CDR3 sequences, of which under 40% are seen a single time; around 5.9% belongs to the top ten. Sequenced material: blood. This clonotype originated in a girl aged 2-17 years with multiple sclerosis. The chain joins TRBV27 to TRBJ1-2; D not resolved. CDR3 loop: CASSLSATVYYGYTF. The CDR3 nucleotides read TGTGCCAGCAGTTTATCGGCGACCGTTTACTATGGCTACACCTTC.